This T cell receptor beta chain was found in a study of T cell responses to AZD1222 COVID-19 vaccine. Study-wide results and limits: At 160-218 and 743-854, vaccine-associated CD4 TCRs were dominant, and they spanned spike.

On this clone itself: The antigen remains undetermined.

Pooled in the analysis were second doses at about 4 or about 12 weeks. Germline loops: CDR1 MNHNS, CDR2 SASEGT. The CDR3 sequence is 18 residues long. V was clipped by 4 bases and J by 2 bases; unmatched bases: 14. Clones were read by immunoSEQ multiplex PCR, and TCRdb kept only the in-frame ones, dropping some. Seen here are approximately 150,000 clones, over 75% observed once, and the top ten hold roughly 4%. The rearrangement uses TRBV6-1 and TRBJ1-5, with 7 bases aligning to TRBD1. The sequencing here drew on peripheral blood, taken 28 days after the second AZD1222 dose. The receptor comes from an adult who received the AZD1222 COVID-19 vaccine. The CDR3 is CASSGATNRGKGNQPQHF. In DNA form, the CDR3 reads TGTGCCAGCAGTGGAGCCACCAACAGGGGAAAGGGCAATCAGCCCCAGCATTTT.